This T cell receptor beta chain was documented in a study of T cells in tuberculosis. Study at large: IGRA-negative adolescents, IGRA-positive adolescents with latent tuberculosis and adults with active tuberculosis formed this South African cohort.

Assay used: immunoSEQ multiplex PCR; TCRdb lists only in-frame clones, some missing. The sample has around 35,000 clones, 90% to 95% seen once. Trimming stripped 5 bases from V and 5 bases from J, with 10 bases between. Germline CDR1 reads SEHNR; CDR2 reads FQNEAQ (reference sequence). This CDR3 has 14 amino acids. Whole-study results and caveats: Active tuberculosis alpha repertoires lay closer to GMM-specific TCRs than controls'. The TCR-beta difference was not significant; alpha differences partly reflected length.

This clone was detected a few times. As yet, its antigen is unknown. Tuberculin skin test and IGRA determined adolescents' latent tuberculosis status at entry. This TCR was recovered from a donor between 5 and 29 years old with latent tuberculosis or without tuberculosis infection. Some clones in this sample may be carry-over from other donors' samples. Material: PBMCs. The genes are TRBV7-9 and TRBJ1-6, with D tentatively TRBD1 (6 bases). The DNA of the CDR3 is TGTGCCAGCAGCAGGACAGCCGATAATTCACCCCTCCACTTT. Its translation is CASSRTADNSPLHF.